This T cell receptor beta chain was profiled in a study of TIL therapy for anti-PD-1-resistant metastatic lung cancer. Germline V CDR1 and CDR2: LGHDT, YNNKEL (reference sequence). The CDR3 extends over 15 amino acids. The trim removed 4 bases at V and 9 bases at J, leaving 6 bases unmatched. The immunoSEQ assay was v3. The data were produced by immunoSEQ multiplex PCR, yet TCRdb's version contains in-frame clones alone and is incomplete. Here the sample spans about 60,000 clones, around 86% being singletons. Time point denoted: pre-treatment sample, taken before nivolumab and TIL therapy. The starting material was blood, obtained at baseline. This TCR derives from a person aged 25-85 years with non-small cell lung cancer. The chain carries TRBV3-1 (or the pseudogene TRBV3-2) and TRBJ2-1; 13 bases are shared with TRBD2. As DNA, the CDR3 is TGTGCCAGCAGCCTCGGACTAGCGGGAGTAGGTGAGCAGTTCTTC. Translating gives CASSLGLAGVGEQFF.